These T cell receptor beta chains were read from a single sample in a study of blood T cells in healthy people across ages. In TCRdb, the 5' RACE reads were re-called with MiXCR into one record per CDR3 protein. The sample holds about 830,000 distinct CDR3 sequences, 55% to 65% seen once. The sequenced sample was blood. These receptors were taken from a young man in good health. CDR3s leave out the opening cysteine and the closing phenylalanine or tryptophan. Each record gives: V gene, CDR3 length, J gene, CDR3 protein.

TRBV11-2,14,TRBJ2-7,ASSRDPSGASYEQY
TRBV6-1,11,TRBJ1-2,ASSEVQGDGYT
TRBV5-1,13,TRBJ2-1,ASKSTGSSYNEQF
TRBV7-2,14,TRBJ1-2,ASSLAVGGALYGYT
TRBV7-6,12,TRBJ2-7,ASSNTGGSYEQY
TRBV19,16,TRBJ2-6,ATTQWGNQAYGANVLT
TRBV14,14,TRBJ2-3,ASSQVAGVSTDTQY
TRBV3-1,10,TRBJ2-1,ASSQVGDRPF
TRBV6-5,11,TRBJ2-7,ASQKRAAYEQY
TRBV3-1,12,TRBJ2-1,ASSWTGGSHEQF
TRBV6-4,13,TRBJ2-6,ASSDSVSGANVLT
TRBV4-2,12,TRBJ1-1,ASSQTQGDTEAF
TRBV7-2,11,TRBJ2-7,ASSGKSSYEQY
TRBV4-3,14,TRBJ2-7,ASSGGTGRGSYEQY
TRBV7-9,12,TRBJ2-3,ASSARGVADTQY
TRBV7-2,14,TRBJ2-3,ASSLDVVGNTDTQY
TRBV29-1,9,TRBJ2-5,SVTGKETQY
TRBV6-2/TRBV6-3,12,TRBJ2-5,ASTYPGFQETQY
TRBV28,13,TRBJ2-1,ASSGGRELSYEQF
TRBV7-9,15,TRBJ1-6,ASSFADWTGSRSPLH
TRBV4-3,13,TRBJ2-5,ASSQGARGEETQY
TRBV6-7,14,TRBJ2-6,ASMGRAVSGANVLT
TRBV7-9,16,TRBJ2-3,ASSLRRGQFSSTDTQY
TRBV29-1,12,TRBJ2-1,SVLGHPEGNEQF
TRBV7-9,10,TRBJ2-1,ASSPTDAEQF
TRBV7-9,14,TRBJ2-3,ASSLQPAGVTDTQY
TRBV20-1,9,TRBJ1-1,GARGPGEAF
TRBV5-1,9,TRBJ2-7,ASRLGWEQY
TRBV7-2,13,TRBJ2-1,ASSSRLDLGNERF
TRBV7-9,9,TRBJ1-1,ASSRNTEAF
TRBV20-1,11,TRBJ2-1,SARRTLGDEQS
TRBV6-6,13,TRBJ2-7,ASSYALGQGYEQY
TRBV9,10,TRBJ2-1,ASSVTSNEQF
TRBV20-1,15,TRBJ2-4,SARDLERALGKNIQY
TRBV12-3/TRBV12-4,13,TRBJ2-7,ASSPSAGPAYEQY
TRBV6-6,13,TRBJ1-6,ASSYSGQGSSPLH
TRBV28,13,TRBJ2-6,ASSSPGSGANVLT
TRBV4-3,14,TRBJ2-1,ASSQERTSGIGEQF
TRBV27,17,TRBJ2-3,ASSASPPTSGGPGGTQY
TRBV15,10,TRBJ2-7,ATLSGGREQY
TRBV7-2,9,TRBJ2-5,ASSPGETQY
TRBV24-1,12,TRBJ1-5,ATSDARGNQPQH
TRBV20-1,11,TRBJ1-1,SAGGVAGNEAF
TRBV7-2,13,TRBJ2-3,ASSLGGRSTDTQY
TRBV20-1,13,TRBJ1-2,SARDPTGLVYGYT
TRBV27,13,TRBJ1-5,ASSGGQGRNQPQH
TRBV2,11,TRBJ1-2,ASSGDGNYGYT
TRBV2,12,.,ASSLDGPVYEQY
TRBV10-3,13,TRBJ1-2,AISPRDRGLTGYT
TRBV29-1,13,TRBJ1-2,SVPRDSSAGYGYT
TRBV29-1,11,TRBJ2-3,SVRDRATDTQY
TRBV20-1,11,TRBJ1-1,SAREGANTEAF
TRBV9,12,TRBJ2-7,ASSVLDRPYEQY